The present T cell receptor (beta chain) was sequenced within a study of beta chain features in type 1 diabetes. Study-wide results and caveats: A closer apparent resemblance between naive, central memory and Treg TCRB repertoires was seen in patients than in healthy donors. Among all four CD4+ subsets, Type 1 diabetes patients had TCRB CDR3s that were moderately but significantly shorter.

The sequenced template was cDNA made from the entire isolated RNA. Some clones are missing from TCRdb's copy, which holds only in-frame ones; the method was immunoSEQ multiplex PCR. The table includes around 600,000 clones, roughly 12% detected once. The germline gives CDR1 LNHDA, CDR2 SQIVND (reference sequence). CDR3 length: 13 residues. With V trimmed by 4 bases and J by 6 bases, 2 bases remained unmatched. On this clone: Its antigen is as yet unknown.

V is TRBV19 and J is TRBJ1-2, with 10 bases identical to TRBD1. The receptor was derived from a man aged 30 to 39 with type 1 diabetes. Material: naive CD4+ T cells from blood. Here the CDR3 reads CASSRGQGNGYTF. CDR3 nucleotide sequence: TGTGCCAGTAGTAGGGGACAGGGGAATGGCTACACCTTC.